One and the same sample provided the 21 T cell receptor beta chains below, sequenced in a study of shared clonotypes between healthy human individuals. Repertoires were generated with immunoSEQ multiplex PCR, while TCRdb's copy carries only in-frame clones and drops some. The sample lists 300,000 to 400,000 clones, around 67% occurring once. The sequencing sample was made of memory CD4+ T cells sorted from blood. Documented subset: CD45RA-negative fraction. All receptors derive from a man under 40 in good health.

The chain is built from TRBV28 and TRBJ1-1; 7 bases align to TRBD1. The J segment lost 7 bases and the V segment lost 6 bases, leaving 14 bases of the junction unmatched. The CDR3 length is 15 residues. Per germline, CDR1 MDHEN and CDR2 SYDVKM. CDR3 sequence (DNA): TGTGCCAGCAGAACGACAGGGTTGCGGGATGGTGAAGCTTTCTTT. Amino acids: CASRTTGLRDGEAFF.

The genes are TRBV18 and TRBJ2-2; TRBD1 matches 7 bases. The V and J ends lost 1 base and 4 bases, in that order; junction bases with no gene match: 6. This CDR3 has 16 amino acids. CDR1 KGHSH and CDR2 LQKENI come from the germline V gene. The CDR3 region has the DNA TGTGCCAGCTCACCACTAGGGACAGTGAGCACCGGGGAGCTGTTTTTT. This codes for CASSPLGTVSTGELFF.

This clone was seen only a few times. The CDR3 loop reads CASHPGVGSSYNEQFF. The CDR3 bases are TGTGCCAGTCACCCAGGGGTGGGGAGCTCCTACAATGAGCAGTTCTTC. This rearrangement joins TRBV19 to TRBJ2-1, with D perhaps matching TRBD1 (6 bases). Per germline, CDR1 LNHDA and CDR2 SQIVND (reference sequence). This CDR3 has 16 amino acids. Trimming removed 8 bases at V and 0 bases at J, with 17 bases between.

The chain has TRBV7-8 and TRBJ1-5; the D is unclear. Trimming left V 0 bases short and J 3 bases short, with 9 bases between. Germline V gives CDR1 SGHVS, CDR2 FQNEAQ. The CDR3 sequence is 15 residues long. CDR3: CASSLAERDNQPQHF. CDR3 in DNA: TGTGCCAGCAGCTTAGCGGAAAGGGACAATCAGCCCCAGCATTTT.

This clone showed up just a few times. Other DNA sequences in this specimen translate into the identical CDR3. The chain is built from TRBV5-1 and TRBJ2-6; D unresolved. The germline V and J ends were trimmed by 2 bases and 2 bases, with 8 bases remaining between them. Germline V lookup: CDR1 SGHRS, CDR2 YFSETQ. The CDR3 length is 15 residues. CDR3: CASSLQRTGANVLTF. In DNA, the CDR3 is TGCGCCAGCAGCTTACAACGCACTGGGGCCAACGTCCTGACTTTC. Full variable domain (rest looked up from reference TRBV5-1 and TRBJ2-6): KAGVTQTPRYLIKTRGQQVTLSCSPISGHRSVSWYQQTPGQGLQFLFEYFSETQRNKGNFPGRFSGRQFSNSRSEMNVSTLELGDSALYLCASSLQRTGANVLTFGAGSRLTVL.

In its sample, this clone was seen once. This rearrangement joins TRBV13 to TRBJ2-5, with TRBD2 identical over 10 bases. The V and J ends lost 4 bases and 5 bases, in that order; junction bases with no gene match: 16. This CDR3 has 18 amino acids. Germline V lookup: CDR1 PRHDT, CDR2 FYEKMQ (reference sequence). CDR3 bases: TGTGCCAGCAGCTCCGGAATCGGGTTTAGCGGGAGGCGGGAGACCCAGTACTTC. The encoded protein is CASSSGIGFSGRRETQYF.

This sequence joins TRBV6-5 and TRBJ2-5, with 7 bases aligning to TRBD2. CDR3 length: 15 amino acids. V dropped 6 bases and J dropped 4; count of bases not matched to a gene: 11. The germline CDR1 and CDR2 sequences are MNHEY and SVGAGI. CDR3 coding DNA: TGTGCCAGCAGCCGAACGACTAGCAATGGAGAGACCCAGTACTTC. Its translation is CASSRTTSNGETQYF.

This clone was found a few times. This rearrangement joins TRBV25-1 to TRBJ2-2; 9 bases are shared with TRBD1. CDR3 length equals 16 residues. The V segment lost 8 bases and the J segment 5 bases; nucleotides outside the gene matches: 12. CDR1 is MGHDK, CDR2 SYGVNS, per germline. The CDR3 nucleotides are TGTGCCAGCCGACAGGGGGGACAGTCGGGGACCGGGGAGCTGTTTTTT. Its translation is CASRQGGQSGTGELFF.

This clone has more than one count but fewer than ten. V usage is TRBV18 and J usage is TRBJ2-1; 8 bases are a match to TRBD2. CDR3 length: 19 amino acids. V shed 3 bases, J shed 2 bases, and the junction held 15 bases outside the gene matches. Germline CDR1 reads KGHSH; CDR2 reads LQKENI. This CDR3 is CASSPLQFQREKAYNEQFF. DNA for the CDR3: TGTGCCAGCTCACCCCTCCAATTCCAGCGGGAGAAGGCCTACAATGAGCAGTTCTTC.

J is TRBJ1-1 and V is TRBV10-3; D call uncertain. V lost 4 bases to trimming and J lost 0 bases, with 6 bases between them. CDR1 and CDR2 from the germline V gene are ENHRY and SYGVKD. The CDR3 consists of 13 residues. The CDR3 spells CAISASMNTEAFF. Here the CDR3 DNA reads TGTGCCATCAGTGCTAGCATGAACACTGAAGCTTTCTTT.

The gene calls are TRBV30 and TRBJ2-3; TRBD1 or TRBD2 may be the D gene (5 bases each). Trimming pared 2 bases from V and 0 bases from J, leaving 9 bases between. The CDR3 contains 14 residues. The germline V gene encodes CDR1 GTSNPN and CDR2 SVGIG (reference sequence). CDR3 loop: CAWSTGGSTDTQYF. The CDR3 coding sequence is TGTGCCTGGAGTACAGGAGGAAGCACAGATACGCAGTATTTT.

This clone occurred once. The V call is TRBV7-2, the J call TRBJ2-7; 11 bases line up with TRBD1. The CDR3 covers 14 residues. J was trimmed by 6 bases and V by 5 bases; bases with no gene match: 6. From germline, CDR1 is SGHTA and CDR2 FQGNSA. The CDR3 spells CASSRSGQGVEQYF. The CDR3 region has the DNA TGTGCCAGCAGCCGGTCGGGACAGGGGGTCGAGCAGTACTTC.

The rearrangement links TRBV28 to TRBJ2-3; 15 bases match TRBD2. V lost 3 bases to trimming and J lost 14 bases; unmatched junction nucleotides: 3. This CDR3 spans 13 amino acids. Per germline, CDR1 MDHEN and CDR2 SYDVKM. As DNA, the CDR3 is TGTGCCAGCAGTTTCGGGACTAGCGGGAGGCTGTATTTT. It specifies CASSFGTSGRLYF.

The CDR3 nucleotides read TGTGCCACCAGCAGAGTACTAGCTAGCACAGATACGCAGTATTTT. Translating it yields CATSRVLASTDTQYF. The rearrangement uses TRBV15 and TRBJ2-3, with D possibly TRBD2 on 6 matching bases. Trimming shortened V by 1 base and J by 0 bases, and 8 bases separated the two germline ends. The CDR3 runs 15 residues. CDR1 is LNHNV, CDR2 YYDKDF, per germline (reference sequence). Full variable domain (missing parts from reference TRBV15 and TRBJ2-3): DAMVIQNPRYQVTQFGKPVTLSCSQTLNHNVMYWYQQKSSQAPKLLFHYYDKDFNNEADTPDNFQSRRPNTSFCFLDIRSPGLGDTAMYLCATSRVLASTDTQYFGPGTRLTVL.

This clone was counted a few times. The V call is TRBV7-8, the J call TRBJ2-3; maybe TRBD2 (7 bases). The CDR3 length is 15 residues. Trimming shortened V by 3 bases and J by 4 bases, and 14 bases separated the two germline ends. Per germline, CDR1 SGHVS and CDR2 FQNEAQ. As DNA, the CDR3 is TGTGCCAGCAGCTTGAGAGGGGGGGTGGCAGATACGCAGTATTTT. Amino acids: CASSLRGGVADTQYF.

The rearrangement links TRBV7-9 to TRBJ2-2; no definite D call. The CDR3 contains 14 residues. CDR1 is SEHNR and CDR2 is FQNEAQ in the germline V gene (reference sequence). The V end was cut by 2 bases, the J end by 4 bases, with 8 bases between. The CDR3 region has the DNA TGTGCCAGCAGCTTAAACCAACTCACCGGGGAGCTGTTTTTT. Translating gives CASSLNQLTGELFF.

The chain combines TRBV6-6 with TRBJ1-1; D possibly corresponds to TRBD1 (6 bases). Trimming shortened V by 6 bases and J by 4 bases, and 12 bases separated the two germline ends. CDR3 length: 13 residues. From germline, CDR1 is MNHNY and CDR2 SVGAGI (reference sequence). CDR3: CASSPQGGTEAFF. The CDR3 region has the DNA TGTGCCAGCAGCCCACAGGGTGGCACTGAAGCTTTCTTT.

This chain uses TRBV28 with TRBJ2-7, with D possibly TRBD1 on 6 matching bases. V lost 5 bases, J lost 4 bases, and 15 bases lay in between. This CDR3 has 14 residues. Germline V gives CDR1 MDHEN, CDR2 SYDVKM. Here the CDR3 DNA reads TGTGCCAGCAGTCTCGCCCAGGGGCTGTACGAGCAGTACTTC. It translates to CASSLAQGLYEQYF.

CDR3 coding DNA: TGTGCCAGCAGCTTAAATTCAGCGCAGAGCTCCTACAATGAGCAGTTCTTC. Its protein product is CASSLNSAQSSYNEQFF. This chain uses TRBV7-6 with TRBJ2-1; no firm D call. Looked up from germline, CDR1 is SGHVS and CDR2 is FNYEAQ. The CDR3 contains 17 residues. Trimming pared 2 bases from V and 0 bases from J, leaving 14 bases between.

The CDR3 reads CASSPDSTYGYTF. CDR3 sequence (DNA): TGCGCCAGCAGTCCTGACAGCACCTATGGCTACACCTTC. V and J are TRBV5-1 and TRBJ1-2; TRBD1 might be the D (5 bases). Looked up from germline, CDR1 is SGHRS and CDR2 is YFSETQ. The CDR3 runs to 13 residues. V was cut by 5 bases and J by 4 bases, with 12 bases left in between.

This rearrangement joins TRBV15 to TRBJ2-5; 11 positions match TRBD2. The CDR3 contains 17 residues. Trimming took 3 bases from V and 3 from J; bases not matched to a gene: 9. Germline CDR1 reads LNHNV; CDR2 reads YYDKDF (reference sequence). Here the CDR3 reads CATSSAPGLAEKETQYF. The CDR3 DNA reads as TGTGCCACCAGCAGTGCTCCGGGACTAGCGGAGAAAGAGACCCAGTACTTC.